The clone carrying this T cell receptor beta chain was detected ten times or more. The antigen remains undetermined. One end of the junction fails to match germline, which may point to a read error. CDR3 length: 13 residues. CDR1 and CDR2 (germline): SGHRS, YFSETQ. These data are taken from a study of response to subunit inactivated influenza vaccine. Using its own MiXCR run on the RT-PCR reads, TCRdb lists one record per CDR3 protein. This table holds 500,000 to 600,000 distinct CDR3 sequences, 10% to 15% found once. Study observations and caveats: The authors suggested that few new T cells are recruited per seasonal influenza vaccination.

The input for sequencing was PBMCs from blood, taken roughly 47 days after vaccination. V is TRBV5-1 and J is TRBJ1-1; no firm D call. The source is a man aged 50-60 years who received an inactivated influenza vaccine. CDR3: CASSLVGDTEAFF. The DNA for the CDR3 is TGTGCCAGCAGCTTGGTCGGGGACACTGAAGCTTTCTTT.